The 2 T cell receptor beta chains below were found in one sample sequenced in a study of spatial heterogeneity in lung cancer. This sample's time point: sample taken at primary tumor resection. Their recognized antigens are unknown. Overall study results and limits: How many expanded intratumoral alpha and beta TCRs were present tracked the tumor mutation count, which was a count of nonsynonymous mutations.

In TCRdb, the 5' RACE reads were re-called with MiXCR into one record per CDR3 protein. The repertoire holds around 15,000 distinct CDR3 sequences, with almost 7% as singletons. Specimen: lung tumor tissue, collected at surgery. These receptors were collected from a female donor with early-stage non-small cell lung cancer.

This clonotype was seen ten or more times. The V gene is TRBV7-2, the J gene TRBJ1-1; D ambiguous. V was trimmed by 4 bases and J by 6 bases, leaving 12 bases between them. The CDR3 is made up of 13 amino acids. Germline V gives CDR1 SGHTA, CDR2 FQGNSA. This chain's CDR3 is CASSSVPGSEAFF. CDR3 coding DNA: TGTGCCAGCAGCTCCGTACCTGGATCTGAAGCTTTCTTT.

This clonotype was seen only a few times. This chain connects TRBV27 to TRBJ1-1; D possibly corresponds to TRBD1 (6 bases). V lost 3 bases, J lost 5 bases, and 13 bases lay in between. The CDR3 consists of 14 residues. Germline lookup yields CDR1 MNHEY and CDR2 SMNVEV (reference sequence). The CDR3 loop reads CASSFPGGGTEAFF. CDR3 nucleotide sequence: TGTGCCAGCAGTTTTCCGGGGGGCGGAACTGAAGCTTTCTTT.